Described below is a single TCR beta chain sequence and its context. This CDR3 is also generated by other DNA sequences in the sample. The V and J ends lost 6 bases and 4 bases, in that order; junction bases with no gene match: 2. Germline V gene sequence: CDR1 MNHEY, CDR2 SVGAGI. The CDR3 runs 14 residues. The protocol was immunoSEQ multiplex PCR, while the TCRdb copy is restricted to in-frame clones and leaves out a portion. Here the sample spans tens of thousands of clones, over 75% being singletons. This entry is derived from a study of blood T cell repertoires in COVID-19. Across the whole study: There were acute and convalescent COVID-19 samples, and they came from the United States, Italy and Spain. Sources were T cells, B-cell-depleted T cells, or PBMCs; the material itself was cDNA or gDNA.

The chain is built from TRBV6-5 and TRBJ1-3, with 11 nucleotides matching TRBD1. The receptor comes from a man aged 65 to 79 with active or convalescent COVID-19. Sequenced sample: peripheral blood. The CDR3 here is CASRDRGLGNTIYF. CDR3 nucleotides: TGTGCCAGCAGGGACAGGGGGCTGGGAAACACCATATATTTT.